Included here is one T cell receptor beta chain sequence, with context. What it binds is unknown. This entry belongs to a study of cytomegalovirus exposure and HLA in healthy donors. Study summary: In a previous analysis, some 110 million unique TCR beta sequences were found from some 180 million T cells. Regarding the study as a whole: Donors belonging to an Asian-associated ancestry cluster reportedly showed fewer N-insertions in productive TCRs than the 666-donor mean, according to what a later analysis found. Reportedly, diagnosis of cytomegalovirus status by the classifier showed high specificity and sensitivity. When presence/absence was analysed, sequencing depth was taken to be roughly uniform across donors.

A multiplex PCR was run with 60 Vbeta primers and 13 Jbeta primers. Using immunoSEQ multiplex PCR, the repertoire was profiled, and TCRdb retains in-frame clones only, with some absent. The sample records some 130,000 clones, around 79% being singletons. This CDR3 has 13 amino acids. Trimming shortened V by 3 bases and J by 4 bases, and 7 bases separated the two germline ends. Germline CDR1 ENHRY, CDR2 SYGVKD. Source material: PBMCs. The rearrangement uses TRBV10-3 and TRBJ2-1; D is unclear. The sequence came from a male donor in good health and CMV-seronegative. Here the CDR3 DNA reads TGTGCCATCAGTGATCCCCGGTACAATGAGCAGTTCTTC. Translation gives CAISDPRYNEQFF.